This T cell receptor beta chain was retrieved from a study of T cell changes during pregnancy in multiple sclerosis. Generated by immunoSEQ multiplex PCR, the TCRdb table keeps only in-frame clones and is missing some. Among more than 50,000 clones listed, about 89% were seen once. The CDR3 is 14 residues long. Looked up from germline, CDR1 is KGHSH and CDR2 is LQKENI. The ends lost 4 bases at V and 4 bases at J; junction bases unmatched: 4. The sample here was CD4+ T cells from peripheral blood mononuclear cells, taken after pregnancy. This chain joins TRBV18 and TRBJ2-5, with TRBD2 identical over 9 bases. The clonotype was recovered from a female donor in good health, enrolled as a control in a pregnancy study. The DNA for the CDR3 is TGTGCCAGCTCACTTAGCGGGGGAGGAGAGACCCAGTACTTC. This sequence encodes CASSLSGGGETQYF.